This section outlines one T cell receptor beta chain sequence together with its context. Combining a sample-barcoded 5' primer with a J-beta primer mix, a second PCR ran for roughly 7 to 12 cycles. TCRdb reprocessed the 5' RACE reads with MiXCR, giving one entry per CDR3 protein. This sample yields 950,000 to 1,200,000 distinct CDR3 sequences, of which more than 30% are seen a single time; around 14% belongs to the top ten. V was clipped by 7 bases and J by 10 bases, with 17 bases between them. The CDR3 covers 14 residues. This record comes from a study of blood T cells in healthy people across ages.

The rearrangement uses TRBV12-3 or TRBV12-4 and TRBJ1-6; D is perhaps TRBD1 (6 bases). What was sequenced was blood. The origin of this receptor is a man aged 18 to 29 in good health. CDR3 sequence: CASTPTGRGSPLHF. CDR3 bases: TGTGCCAGCACCCCGACAGGACGGGGGTCACCCCTCCACTTT.